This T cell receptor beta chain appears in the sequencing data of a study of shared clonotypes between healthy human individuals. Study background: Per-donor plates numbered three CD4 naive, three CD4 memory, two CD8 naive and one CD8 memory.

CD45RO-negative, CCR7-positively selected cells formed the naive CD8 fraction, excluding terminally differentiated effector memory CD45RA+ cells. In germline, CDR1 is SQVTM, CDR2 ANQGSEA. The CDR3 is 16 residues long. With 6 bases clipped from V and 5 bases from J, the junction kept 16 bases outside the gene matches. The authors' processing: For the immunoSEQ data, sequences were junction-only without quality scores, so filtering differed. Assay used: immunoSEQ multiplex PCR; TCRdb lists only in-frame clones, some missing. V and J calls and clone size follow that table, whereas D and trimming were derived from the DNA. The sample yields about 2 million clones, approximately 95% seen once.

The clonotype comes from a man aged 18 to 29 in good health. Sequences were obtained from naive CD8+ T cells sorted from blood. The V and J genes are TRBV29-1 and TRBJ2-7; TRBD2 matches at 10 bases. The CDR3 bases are TGCAGCGTCTCCGAGGGTGGGGCTAGCGGGGGTAACGAGCAGTACTTC. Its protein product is CSVSEGGASGGNEQYF.